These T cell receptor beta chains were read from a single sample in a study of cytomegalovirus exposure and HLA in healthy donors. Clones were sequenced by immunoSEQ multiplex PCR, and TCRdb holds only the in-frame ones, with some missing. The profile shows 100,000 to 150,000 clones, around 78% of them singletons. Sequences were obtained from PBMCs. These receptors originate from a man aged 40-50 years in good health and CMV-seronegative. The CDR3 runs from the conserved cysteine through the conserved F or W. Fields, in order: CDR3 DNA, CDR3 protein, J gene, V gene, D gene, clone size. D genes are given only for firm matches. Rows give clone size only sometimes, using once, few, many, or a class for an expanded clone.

TGTGCCAGCAGCCAAGATCGGGTATCTGATACGCAGTATTTT | CASSQDRVSDTQYF | TRBJ2-3 | TRBV14 | - | -
TGTTCCAGCAGCTCGAAGGGACAGGGGGCCGTTTCACCCCTCCACTTT | CSSSSKGQGAVSPLHF | TRBJ1-6 | TRBV7-9 | TRBD1 | -
TGTGCCAGCAGCTCCGACAGGGGGGTGAACATTCAGTACTTC | CASSSDRGVNIQYF | TRBJ2-4 | TRBV5-4 | TRBD1 | -
TGCGCCAGCAGCCAAAGGGGCCCGGGTGACACCATATATTTT | CASSQRGPGDTIYF | TRBJ1-3 | TRBV4-3 | - | -
TGTGCCAGCAGCTGGACAGGCTCCTACAATGAGCAGTTCTTC | CASSWTGSYNEQFF | TRBJ2-1 | TRBV7-3 | TRBD1 | -
TGTGCCAGCAGCGTAGAACAGGGTGAGAGGAATGAGCAGTTCTTC | CASSVEQGERNEQFF | TRBJ2-1 | TRBV9 | - | -
TGCGCCAGCAGCTTGGCTTCAGGGGGCCAGGGAGATACGCAGTATTTT | CASSLASGGQGDTQYF | TRBJ2-3 | TRBV5-1 | TRBD1 | -
TGTGCCTGGAGCAGGGACAGCTTTGGGGCCAACGGCCTGACTTTC | CAWSRDSFGANGLTF | TRBJ2-6 | TRBV30 | TRBD1 | -
TGCGCCAGCAGCTTGAATAGTAAGGAGGACATTCAGTACTTC | CASSLNSKEDIQYF | TRBJ2-4 | TRBV5-1 | - | -
TGTGCCAGTTCGACAGGATTTTATAACACTGAAGCTTTCTTT | CASSTGFYNTEAFF | TRBJ1-1 | TRBV27 | - | once
TGTGCCAGCAGTGCCCTAGCGGGGGGTGAAGATACGCAGTATTTT | CASSALAGGEDTQYF | TRBJ2-3 | TRBV6-5 | TRBD2 | -
TGTGCCAGCAGAAGCAGGGGAAGCGAGCAGTACTTC | CASRSRGSEQYF | TRBJ2-7 | TRBV2 | - | -
TGCGCCAGCAGCTTGGTCCAGGGGGCGCGGGGAAACACCATATATTTT | CASSLVQGARGNTIYF | TRBJ1-3 | TRBV5-1 | TRBD1 | -
TGTGCCTGGAGTAGCAGGGGGCTTTCACCCCTCCACTTT | CAWSSRGLSPLHF | TRBJ1-6 | TRBV30 | TRBD1 | -
TGTGCCAGCACCCAAATGGGAGTAGCCGAGGAGCTGTTTTTT | CASTQMGVAEELFF | TRBJ2-2 | TRBV6-5 | - | -
TGCGCCAGCAGCCGGGGACTAGCTCCACAAGAGACCCAGTACTTC | CASSRGLAPQETQYF | TRBJ2-5 | TRBV5-1 | TRBD2 | -
TGTGCCAGTAGCTGGGACAGCGATTATGGCTACACCTTC | CASSWDSDYGYTF | TRBJ1-2 | TRBV19 | TRBD1 | -
TGTGCCAGCAGCGTAGCTGCGGGACAGGTCTACGAGCAGTACTTC | CASSVAAGQVYEQYF | TRBJ2-7 | TRBV9 | TRBD1 | -
TGTGCCAGCAGCTTGACGGGACAGGGTCCAAACACTGAAGCTTTCTTT | CASSLTGQGPNTEAFF | TRBJ1-1 | TRBV7-3 | TRBD1 | -
TGTGCCAGCAGCTTAGCCGGGGGAATGATTAACAATGAGCAGTTCTTC | CASSLAGGMINNEQFF | TRBJ2-1 | TRBV11-2 | - | -